Shown below are 8 T cell receptor beta chains from a single sample sequenced in a study of chemoradiotherapy in HPV16-positive cancers. Clones were sequenced by immunoSEQ multiplex PCR, and TCRdb holds only the in-frame ones, with some missing. The sample consists of under 5,500 clones, around 70% of them appearing once. Sequencing used tumor tissue, obtained from a patient who underwent chemoradiotherapy. These receptors came from a human donor with HPV-associated anogenital cancer.

The rearrangement uses TRBV6-5 and TRBJ1-2; D is ambiguous. Between the trimmed V and J ends, which lost 0 bases and 0 bases, there was a span of 5 bases. Germline V gives CDR1 MNHEY, CDR2 SVGAGI. The CDR3 totals 14 residues. The CDR3 bases are TGTGCCAGCAGTTACTCTAGGGCTAACTATGGCTACACCTTC. It encodes CASSYSRANYGYTF.

J is TRBJ2-1 and V is TRBV5-6; D not certain. V lost 2 bases to trimming and J lost 3 bases, with 12 bases between them. CDR1 SGHDT and CDR2 YYEEEE come from the germline V gene. This CDR3 spans 15 amino acids. This CDR3 is CASSLGQVRYNEQFF. CDR3 DNA: TGTGCCAGCAGCTTAGGGCAGGTCCGCTACAATGAGCAGTTCTTC.

The rearrangement joins TRBV28 to TRBJ2-1; D gene uncertain. V lost 1 base and J 5 bases, leaving 12 bases between the germline ends. Per germline, CDR1 MDHEN and CDR2 SYDVKM. The CDR3 totals 15 residues. The CDR3 DNA is TGTGCCAGCAGTTTATATTCCGCAGCCAACAATGAGCAGTTCTTC. Encoded protein: CASSLYSAANNEQFF.

CDR3 amino acids: CASSVPSGRVNNEQFF. The DNA of the CDR3 is TGTGCCAGCAGCGTTCCCAGCGGGAGGGTGAACAATGAGCAGTTCTTC. V and J are TRBV11-3 and TRBJ2-1; 10 positions agree with TRBD2. Trimming cost V 5 bases and J 5 bases; bases outside gene matches: 9. In germline, CDR1 is SGHNT, CDR2 YENEEA. The length of the CDR3 is 16 residues. Combining the CDR3 with reference TRBV11-3 and TRBJ2-1 gives the whole variable domain EAGVVQSPRYKIIEKKQPVAFWCNPISGHNTLYWYLQNLGQGPELLIRYENEEAVDDSQLPKDRFSAERLKGVDSTLKIQPAELGDSAVYLCASSVPSGRVNNEQFFGPGTRLTVL.

This chain links TRBV13 with TRBJ1-1; the D is unclear. V dropped 5 bases and J dropped 4 bases, with 11 bases sitting between them. The CDR3 runs to 13 residues. Germline CDR1 reads PRHDT; CDR2 reads FYEKMQ (reference sequence). DNA for the CDR3: TGTGCCAGCAGCACAGTTACCCGCACTGAAGCTTTCTTT. Its translation is CASSTVTRTEAFF. The full variable domain, its missing parts supplied by reference TRBV13 and TRBJ1-1, is AAGVIQSPRHLIKEKRETATLKCYPIPRHDTVYWYQQGPGQDPQFLISFYEKMQSDKGSIPDRFSAQQFSDYHSELNMSSLELGDSALYFCASSTVTRTEAFFGQGTRLTVV.

The chain has TRBV27 and TRBJ2-3; the match to TRBD1 covers 9 bases. Germline V gives CDR1 MNHEY, CDR2 SMNVEV (reference sequence). V trimming: 9 bases; J trimming: 6 bases; junction bases outside the gene matches: 13. This CDR3 region has 15 residues. The CDR3 loop is CASRDRADPKDTQYF. CDR3 DNA: TGTGCCAGTCGGGACAGGGCTGATCCGAAGGATACGCAGTATTTT.

The chain couples TRBV28 to TRBJ2-2; a weak D match, TRBD1 (6 bases). Germline CDR1 reads MDHEN; CDR2 reads SYDVKM. There are 13 residues in the CDR3. Trimming shortened V by 6 bases and J by 6 bases, and 11 bases separated the two germline ends. The CDR3 DNA sequence: TGTGCCAGCAGCCCCACAGGGTCCGGGGAGCTGTTTTTT. This gives the protein CASSPTGSGELFF.

The chain's CDR3 is CASSEPFTGMNTEAFF. In DNA form, the CDR3 reads TGTGCCAGCAGTGAACCCTTCACAGGGATGAACACTGAAGCTTTCTTT. This rearrangement joins TRBV6-1 to TRBJ1-1, with D tentatively TRBD1 (6 bases). Germline V gives CDR1 MNHNS, CDR2 SASEGT. The CDR3 is 16 residues long. Trimming shortened V by 2 bases and J by 0 bases, and 13 bases separated the two germline ends.